This passage covers 23 T cell receptor beta chains from one sample sequenced in a study of beta chain features in type 1 diabetes. These TCRs' antigens remain unknown. Of the isolated RNA, all was reverse transcribed, and so the sequenced material was expressed TCRB transcripts. The repertoire was sequenced with immunoSEQ multiplex PCR; TCRdb's copy has only in-frame clones and lacks some. The data contain hundreds of thousands of clones, roughly 13% of them singletons. Study results and caveats: The study found moderately but significantly shorter TCRB CDR3s in all four CD4+ subsets of Type 1 diabetes patients.

Sequenced: naive CD4+ T cells from blood. These receptors were obtained from a man younger than 30 with type 1 diabetes.

This clone appeared a few times. V and J are TRBV30 and TRBJ1-2; a possible D gene is TRBD1 (5 bases). The CDR3 covers 12 residues. The V end lost 0 bases, the J end lost 8 bases, and 10 bases lay between the germline ends. Germline V lookup: CDR1 GTSNPN, CDR2 SVGIG (reference sequence). The CDR3 region has the DNA TGTGCCTGGAGTGTAGTGACAGCGGGCTACACCTTC. It encodes CAWSVVTAGYTF.

Only a few counts were recorded for this clone. The gene calls are TRBV19 and TRBJ1-1; D not resolved. The CDR3 sequence is 14 residues long. Trimming cost V 6 bases and J 0 bases, with 11 bases left between them. Germline CDR1 reads LNHDA; CDR2 reads SQIVND (reference sequence). In DNA, the CDR3 is TGTGCCAGTAGGCGACCATCGATGAACACTGAAGCTTTCTTT. Translation gives CASRRPSMNTEAFF.

This rearrangement joins TRBV5-1 to TRBJ2-1; 7 nucleotides line up with TRBD2. Germline V gene lookup returns CDR1 SGHRS and CDR2 YFSETQ. The junction had 3 bases not matched to a gene; V was cut back by 1 base and J by 11 bases. The CDR3 is 12 amino acids. In DNA form, the CDR3 reads TGCGCCAGCAGCTTGACTAGCGAAAAGCAGTTCTTC. Protein product: CASSLTSEKQFF.

The genes are TRBV11-2 and TRBJ2-3; tentatively, D is TRBD1 (7 bases). Germline CDR1 and CDR2: SGHAT and FQNNGV. Trimming cost V 3 bases and J 0 bases, with 13 bases left between them. This CDR3 region has 16 residues. CDR3 in DNA: TGTGCCAGCAGCTTTCGACAGGGAGGAAGCACAGATACGCAGTATTTT. This translates into CASSFRQGGSTDTQYF. Supplemented by reference TRBV11-2 and TRBJ2-3, the full variable domain reads EAGVAQSPRYKIIEKRQSVAFWCNPISGHATLYWYQQILGQGPKLLIQFQNNGVVDDSQLPKDRFSAERLKGVDSTLKIQPAKLEDSAVYLCASSFRQGGSTDTQYFGPGTRLTVL.

This clone occurred a few times. The gene calls are TRBV4-3 and TRBJ1-3; D is ambiguous. Deletions cut 0 bases from V and 0 bases from J, with 12 bases between. The V gene's germline CDR1 is LGHNA and CDR2 YSLEER. This CDR3 spans 17 amino acids. This CDR3 reads CASSQDWAPSSGNTIYF. In DNA, the CDR3 is TGCGCCAGCAGCCAAGATTGGGCGCCGAGCTCTGGAAACACCATATATTTT.

The chain uses TRBV10-2 and TRBJ2-5; D not certain. The germline V gene has CDR1 WSHSY and CDR2 SAAADI. Deletions cut 6 bases from V and 0 bases from J, with 2 bases between. The CDR3 extends over 11 amino acids. The CDR3 loop reads CASRYQETQYF. In DNA form, the CDR3 reads TGCGCCAGCAGGTACCAAGAGACCCAGTACTTC.

This clone was observed a few times. The chain links TRBV5-4 to TRBJ1-2; no clear D. This CDR3 has 14 amino acids. Trimming took 0 bases from V and 4 from J, leaving 10 bases between them. Germline V gene sequence: CDR1 SGHNT, CDR2 YYREEE (reference sequence). Here the CDR3 reads CASSLVSQPYGYTF. In DNA form, the CDR3 reads TGTGCCAGCAGCTTGGTTTCACAGCCCTATGGCTACACCTTC.

This clone was seen a handful of times. V gene TRBV6-6 combines with J gene TRBJ1-3; 7 bases are shared with TRBD1. V was pared by 0 bases and J by 3 bases, with 5 bases of the junction left unmatched. This CDR3 is built from 16 residues. Germline V CDR1 and CDR2: MNHNY, SVGAGI (reference sequence). The CDR3 DNA follows: TGTGCCAGCAGTTACTCGCGACAGGGCGGTGGAAACACCATATATTTT. Protein sequence: CASSYSRQGGGNTIYF.

This rearrangement joins TRBV7-2 to TRBJ2-7; D is perhaps TRBD2 (6 bases). CDR1 and CDR2 from the germline V gene are SGHTA and FQGNSA. The CDR3 sequence is 11 residues long. The V gene lost 6 bases and the J gene lost 5 bases, with 8 bases spanning the gap. CDR3 in amino acids: CASREGNEQYF. As DNA, the CDR3 is TGTGCCAGCAGGGAGGGGAACGAGCAGTACTTC.

This clone has a handful of counts. This sequence joins TRBV11-2 and TRBJ2-1, with D uncertain. Trimming took off 0 bases at V and 6 bases at J, with 12 bases between the two ends. The CDR3 runs 15 residues. Germline V lookup: CDR1 SGHAT, CDR2 FQNNGV. The DNA for the CDR3 is TGTGCCAGCAGCTTAGATCCCGGCCGTAGCAATGAGCAGTTCTTC. It encodes CASSLDPGRSNEQFF.

This clone has just a few counts. The CDR3 loop reads CAWSVEAGSEQFF. Written as DNA, the CDR3 is TGTGCCTGGAGTGTAGAAGCGGGGAGTGAGCAGTTCTTC. The chain recombines TRBV30 with TRBJ2-1; 7 bases map to TRBD2. Germline V gene sequence: CDR1 GTSNPN, CDR2 SVGIG (reference sequence). The CDR3 consists of 13 residues. Germline trimming cut 0 bases from V and 9 bases from J; bases unmatched to any gene: 5.

There are a few counts of this clone. This rearrangement joins TRBV6-4 to TRBJ2-3, with D uncertain. In germline, CDR1 is MRHNA, CDR2 SNTAGT. This CDR3 is 15 amino acids long. Trimming shortened V by 4 bases and J by 0 bases, and 11 bases separated the two germline ends. The CDR3 DNA reads TGTGCCAGCAGTGTGGGGTGGCAAAGCACAGATACGCAGTATTTT. It codes for CASSVGWQSTDTQYF.

This clone was seen only a few times. This sequence joins TRBV19 and TRBJ2-1; TRBD2 agrees at 13 bases. Germline lookup yields CDR1 LNHDA and CDR2 SQIVND (reference sequence). Trimming at V came to 5 bases and at J to 7 bases, leaving 5 bases not matched to a gene. The CDR3 spans 15 residues. The chain's CDR3 is CASSAGLAGVNEQFF. The CDR3 DNA is TGTGCCAGTAGTGCAGGACTAGCGGGAGTAAATGAGCAGTTCTTC.

This clone appeared a single time. The J gene is TRBJ2-1, the V gene TRBV11-2; possibly TRBD2 for D (6 bases). V was shortened by 5 bases and J by 0 bases, with 17 bases between the two germline ends. There are 17 residues in the CDR3. Germline assignment: CDR1 SGHAT and CDR2 FQNNGV. CDR3 DNA sequence: TGTGCCAGCAGCCTCCCCCGGGGGAGCTACTCCTACAATGAGCAGTTCTTC. Encoded protein: CASSLPRGSYSYNEQFF.

The sample holds a few counts of this clone. This same CDR3 is encoded by further DNA sequences in the sample. The chain links TRBV30 to TRBJ2-5; D gene unclear. This CDR3 has 11 amino acids. Per the germline V gene, CDR1 is GTSNPN and CDR2 is SVGIG (reference sequence). V was shortened by 0 bases and J by 4 bases, with 3 bases between the two germline ends. Written as DNA, the CDR3 is TGTGCCTGGAGTGTGGCAGAGACCCAGTACTTC. Its protein product is CAWSVAETQYF.

This clone was seen more than once but under ten times. The chain is built from TRBV29-1 and TRBJ2-2; D perhaps matches TRBD1 (6 bases). The CDR3 contains 13 residues. V lost 2 bases to trimming and J lost 4 bases, with 8 bases between them. Germline V CDR1 and CDR2: SQVTM, ANQGSEA. The CDR3 DNA is TGCAGCGTTGAAAGGACAGCCACCGGGGAGCTGTTTTTT. Protein sequence: CSVERTATGELFF.

This clone was picked up a small number of times. The J gene is TRBJ1-2, the V gene TRBV28; D is undetermined. This CDR3 has 14 amino acids. Trimming cost V 7 bases and J 8 bases, with 20 bases left between them. The V gene's germline CDR1 is MDHEN and CDR2 SYDVKM. The CDR3 DNA is TGTGCCAGCACTGAACAGAGTTCTCTACGGGGCTACACCTTC. Its translation: CASTEQSSLRGYTF.

This clone has only a few counts. The J gene is TRBJ2-7, the V gene TRBV4-1; possible D gene TRBD1, 6 bases. V was clipped by 2 bases and J by 6 bases, with 11 bases between them. The CDR3 contains 13 residues. Germline V gives CDR1 MGHRA, CDR2 YSYEKL. The DNA of the CDR3 is TGCGCCAGCAGCCAACAAACAGGGTTCGAGCAGTACTTC. It encodes CASSQQTGFEQYF.

The sample holds a few counts of this clone. The chain uses TRBV9 and TRBJ2-5; 10 bases are a match to TRBD2. Germline V lookup: CDR1 SGDLS, CDR2 YYNGEE. With 5 bases clipped from V and 2 bases from J, the junction kept 3 bases outside the gene matches. This CDR3 spans 14 amino acids. CDR3 residues: CASSMTSGQETQYF. CDR3 bases: TGTGCCAGCAGTATGACTAGCGGGCAAGAGACCCAGTACTTC.

This clone was counted only a few times. The chain is built from TRBV11-2 and TRBJ2-1; TRBD2 matches 7 bases. The CDR3 spans 16 residues. V lost 1 base, J lost 7 bases, and 10 bases stayed unmatched. Germline CDR1 is SGHAT and CDR2 is FQNNGV. The CDR3 sequence is CASSLGGPASGNEQFF. The CDR3 coding sequence is TGTGCCAGCAGCTTAGGCGGTCCGGCTAGCGGAAATGAGCAGTTCTTC.

The chain recombines TRBV19 with TRBJ2-1; possibly TRBD2 for D (7 bases). Germline V lookup: CDR1 LNHDA, CDR2 SQIVND (reference sequence). Trimming removed 7 bases at V and 5 bases at J, with 21 bases between. This CDR3 comprises 16 residues. The DNA of the CDR3 is TGTGCCAGTACCGCGCGGGGGCTTAGGTATAACAATGAGCAGTTCTTC. Its protein is CASTARGLRYNNEQFF. Using reference TRBV19 and TRBJ2-1 for the parts outside the CDR3, the full variable domain is DGGITQSPKYLFRKEGQNVTLSCEQNLNHDAMYWYRQDPGQGLRLIYYSQIVNDFQKGDIAEGYSVSREKKESFPLTVTSAQKNPTAFYLCASTARGLRYNNEQFFGPGTRLTVL.

This clone was detected only a few times. The CDR3 region has the DNA TGTGCCAGCAGCCAGTTACTCGGGAGTCAAGAGACCCAGTACTTC. It is translated as CASSQLLGSQETQYF. The chain employs TRBV14 and TRBJ2-5; a weak D match, TRBD2 (6 bases). V gave up 3 bases and J gave up 2 bases, with 13 bases separating them. The CDR3 runs 15 residues. Germline CDR1 SGHDN, CDR2 FVKESK. The variable domain in full, with the rest retrieved from reference TRBV14 and TRBJ2-5, is EAGVTQFPSHSVIEKGQTVTLRCDPISGHDNLYWYRRVMGKEIKFLLHFVKESKQDESGMPNNRFLAERTGGTYSTLKVQPAELEDSGVYFCASSQLLGSQETQYFGPGTRLLVL.

The sample holds a few counts of this clone. The chain combines TRBV5-1 with TRBJ2-7; 9 nucleotides line up with TRBD1. The CDR3 is 15 amino acids. CDR1 is SGHRS and CDR2 is YFSETQ in the germline V gene. The J segment lost 2 bases and the V segment lost 3 bases, leaving 6 bases of the junction unmatched. The CDR3: CASSSDRGGPYEQYF. CDR3 nucleotide sequence: TGCGCCAGCAGCTCGGACAGGGGAGGTCCCTACGAGCAGTACTTC.